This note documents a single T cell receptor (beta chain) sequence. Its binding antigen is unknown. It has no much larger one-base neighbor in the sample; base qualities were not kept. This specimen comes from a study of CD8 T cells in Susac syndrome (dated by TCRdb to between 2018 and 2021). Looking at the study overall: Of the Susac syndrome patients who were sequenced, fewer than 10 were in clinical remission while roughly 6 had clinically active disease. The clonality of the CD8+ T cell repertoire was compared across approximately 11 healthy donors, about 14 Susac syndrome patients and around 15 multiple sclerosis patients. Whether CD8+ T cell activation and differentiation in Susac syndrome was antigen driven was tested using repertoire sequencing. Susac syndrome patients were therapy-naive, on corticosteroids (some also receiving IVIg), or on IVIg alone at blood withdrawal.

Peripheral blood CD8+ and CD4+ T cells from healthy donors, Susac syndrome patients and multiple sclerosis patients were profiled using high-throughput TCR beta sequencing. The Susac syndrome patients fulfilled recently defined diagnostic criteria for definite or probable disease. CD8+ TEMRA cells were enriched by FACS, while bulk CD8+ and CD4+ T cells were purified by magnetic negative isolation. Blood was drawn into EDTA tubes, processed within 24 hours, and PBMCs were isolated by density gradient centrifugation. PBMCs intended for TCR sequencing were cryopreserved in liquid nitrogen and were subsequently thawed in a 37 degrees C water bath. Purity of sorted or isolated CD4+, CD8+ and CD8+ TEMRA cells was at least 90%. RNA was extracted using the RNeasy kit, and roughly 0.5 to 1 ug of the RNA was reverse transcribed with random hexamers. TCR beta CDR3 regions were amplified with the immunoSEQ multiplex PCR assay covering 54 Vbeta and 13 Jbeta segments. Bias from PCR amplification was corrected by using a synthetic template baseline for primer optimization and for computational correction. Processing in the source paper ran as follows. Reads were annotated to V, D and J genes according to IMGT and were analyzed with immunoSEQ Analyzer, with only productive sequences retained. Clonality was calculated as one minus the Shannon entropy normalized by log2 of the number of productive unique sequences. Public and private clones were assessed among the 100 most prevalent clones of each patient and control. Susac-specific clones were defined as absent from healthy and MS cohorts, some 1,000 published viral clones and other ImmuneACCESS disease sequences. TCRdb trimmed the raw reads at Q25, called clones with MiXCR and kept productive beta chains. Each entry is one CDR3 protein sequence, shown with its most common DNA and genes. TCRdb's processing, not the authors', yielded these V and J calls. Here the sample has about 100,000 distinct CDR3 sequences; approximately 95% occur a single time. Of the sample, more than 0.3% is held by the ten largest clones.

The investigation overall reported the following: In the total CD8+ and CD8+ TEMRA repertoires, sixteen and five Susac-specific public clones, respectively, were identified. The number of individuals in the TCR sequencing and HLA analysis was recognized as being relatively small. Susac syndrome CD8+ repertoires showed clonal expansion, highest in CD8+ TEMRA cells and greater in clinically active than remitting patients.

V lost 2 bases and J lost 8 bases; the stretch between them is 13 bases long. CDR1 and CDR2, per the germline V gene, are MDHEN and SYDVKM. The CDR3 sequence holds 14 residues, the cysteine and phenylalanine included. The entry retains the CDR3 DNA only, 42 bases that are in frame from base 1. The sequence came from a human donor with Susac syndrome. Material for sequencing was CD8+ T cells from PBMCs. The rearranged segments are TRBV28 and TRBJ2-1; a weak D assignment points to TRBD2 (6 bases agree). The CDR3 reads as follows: CASSLGGSGDEQFF. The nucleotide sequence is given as TGTGCCAGCAGTTTAGGGGGGAGTGGCGATGAGCAGTTCTTC.